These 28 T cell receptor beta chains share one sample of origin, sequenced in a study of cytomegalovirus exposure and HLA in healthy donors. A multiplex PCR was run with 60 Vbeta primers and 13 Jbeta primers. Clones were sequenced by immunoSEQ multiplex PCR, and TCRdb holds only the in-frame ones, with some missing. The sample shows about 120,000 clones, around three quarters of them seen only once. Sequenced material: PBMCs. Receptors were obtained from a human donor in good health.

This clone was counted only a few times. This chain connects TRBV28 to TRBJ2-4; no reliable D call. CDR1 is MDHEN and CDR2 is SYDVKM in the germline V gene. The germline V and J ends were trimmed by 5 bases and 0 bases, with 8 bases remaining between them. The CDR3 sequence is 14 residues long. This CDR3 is CASSPKLAKNIQYF. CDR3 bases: TGTGCCAGCAGTCCGAAACTAGCCAAAAACATTCAGTACTTC.

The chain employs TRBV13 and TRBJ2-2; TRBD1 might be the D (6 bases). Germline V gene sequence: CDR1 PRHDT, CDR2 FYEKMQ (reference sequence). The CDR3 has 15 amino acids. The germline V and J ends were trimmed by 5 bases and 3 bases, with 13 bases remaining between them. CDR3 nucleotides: TGTGCCAGCAGCCTCAGGGGCGGCGACACCGGGGAGCTGTTTTTT. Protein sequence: CASSLRGGDTGELFF. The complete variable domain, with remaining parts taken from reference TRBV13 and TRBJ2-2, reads AAGVIQSPRHLIKEKRETATLKCYPIPRHDTVYWYQQGPGQDPQFLISFYEKMQSDKGSIPDRFSAQQFSDYHSELNMSSLELGDSALYFCASSLRGGDTGELFFGEGSRLTVL.

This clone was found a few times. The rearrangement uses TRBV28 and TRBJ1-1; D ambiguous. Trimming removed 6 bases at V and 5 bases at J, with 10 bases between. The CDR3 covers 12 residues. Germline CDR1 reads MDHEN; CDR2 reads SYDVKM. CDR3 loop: CASSEVGTEAFF. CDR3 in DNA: TGTGCCAGCAGCGAGGTTGGGACTGAAGCTTTCTTT.

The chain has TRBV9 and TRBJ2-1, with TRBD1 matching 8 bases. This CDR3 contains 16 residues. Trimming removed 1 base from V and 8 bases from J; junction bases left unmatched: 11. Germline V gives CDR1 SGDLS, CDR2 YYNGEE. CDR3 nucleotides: TGTGCCAGCAGCGTATACGACAGGGGATCTCGCGATGAGCAGTTCTTC. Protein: CASSVYDRGSRDEQFF.

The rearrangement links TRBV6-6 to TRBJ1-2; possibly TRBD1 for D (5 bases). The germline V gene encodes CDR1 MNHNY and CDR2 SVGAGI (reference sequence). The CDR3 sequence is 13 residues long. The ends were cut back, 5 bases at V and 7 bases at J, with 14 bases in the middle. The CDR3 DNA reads TGTGCCAGCAGTCAAGGGGATATTGGTGGCTACACCTTC. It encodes CASSQGDIGGYTF.

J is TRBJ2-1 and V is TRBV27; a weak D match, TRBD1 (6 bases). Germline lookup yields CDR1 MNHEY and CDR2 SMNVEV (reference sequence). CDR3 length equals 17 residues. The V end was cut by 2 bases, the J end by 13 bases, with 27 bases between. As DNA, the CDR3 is TGTGCCAGCAGTTTACACGGACAGATCTATGATGAGGTTATCCAGTTCTTC. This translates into CASSLHGQIYDEVIQFF.

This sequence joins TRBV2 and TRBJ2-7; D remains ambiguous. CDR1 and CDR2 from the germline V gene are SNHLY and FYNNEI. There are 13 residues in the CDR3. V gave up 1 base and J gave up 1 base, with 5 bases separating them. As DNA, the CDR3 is TGTGCCAGCAGTGAAGTAACTTCCTACGAGCAGTACTTC. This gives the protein CASSEVTSYEQYF.

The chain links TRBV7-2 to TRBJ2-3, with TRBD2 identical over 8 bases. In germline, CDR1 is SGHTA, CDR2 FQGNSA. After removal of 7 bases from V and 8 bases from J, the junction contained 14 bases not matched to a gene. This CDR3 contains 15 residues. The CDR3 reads CASTTTVGLGGTQYF. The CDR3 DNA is TGTGCCAGCACCACGACCGTGGGACTAGGGGGTACGCAGTATTTT.

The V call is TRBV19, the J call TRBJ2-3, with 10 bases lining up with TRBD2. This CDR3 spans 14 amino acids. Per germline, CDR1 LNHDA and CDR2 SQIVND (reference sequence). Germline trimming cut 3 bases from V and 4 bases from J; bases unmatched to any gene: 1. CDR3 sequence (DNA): TGTGCCAGTAGTATGCTAGCGGGGGCAGATACGCAGTATTTT. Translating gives CASSMLAGADTQYF.

This CDR3 reads CASSGLAGANTGELFF. CDR3 in DNA: TGTGCCAGCAGTGGACTAGCGGGGGCGAACACCGGGGAGCTGTTTTTT. This chain links TRBV6-1 with TRBJ2-2, with 12 bases matching TRBD2. This CDR3 has 16 amino acids. In germline, CDR1 is MNHNS, CDR2 SASEGT. Trimming took 4 bases from V and 0 from J; bases not matched to a gene: 0.

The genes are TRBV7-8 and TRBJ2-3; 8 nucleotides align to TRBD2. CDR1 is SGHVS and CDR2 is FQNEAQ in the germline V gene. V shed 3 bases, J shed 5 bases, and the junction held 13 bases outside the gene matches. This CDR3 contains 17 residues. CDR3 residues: CASSLTGGASSLDTQYF. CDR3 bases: TGTGCCAGCAGCTTGACCGGGGGGGCCTCTTCTTTAGATACGCAGTATTTT. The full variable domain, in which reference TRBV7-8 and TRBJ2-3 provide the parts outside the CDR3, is GAGVSQSPRYKVAKRGQDVALRCDPISGHVSLFWYQQALGQGPEFLTYFQNEAQLDKSGLPSDRFFAERPEGSVSTLKIQRTQQEDSAVYLCASSLTGGASSLDTQYFGPGTRLTVL.

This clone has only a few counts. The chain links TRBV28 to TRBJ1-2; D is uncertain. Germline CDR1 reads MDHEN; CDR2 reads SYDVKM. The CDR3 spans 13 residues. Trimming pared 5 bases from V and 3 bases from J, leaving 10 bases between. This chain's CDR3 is CASSPSPDYGYTF. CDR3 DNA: TGTGCCAGCAGTCCCTCTCCCGACTATGGCTACACCTTC.

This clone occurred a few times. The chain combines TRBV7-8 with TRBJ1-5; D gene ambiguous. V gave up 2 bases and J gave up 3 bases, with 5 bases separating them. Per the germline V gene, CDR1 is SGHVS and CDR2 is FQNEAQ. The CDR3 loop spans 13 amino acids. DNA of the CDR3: TGTGCCAGCAGCTTAAGAGCCAATCAGCCCCAGCATTTT. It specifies CASSLRANQPQHF.

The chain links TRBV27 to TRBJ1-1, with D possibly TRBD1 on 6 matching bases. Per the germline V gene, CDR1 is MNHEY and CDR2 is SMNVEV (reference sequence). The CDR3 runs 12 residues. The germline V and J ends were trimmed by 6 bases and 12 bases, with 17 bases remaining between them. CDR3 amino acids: CASRLPQGRTFF. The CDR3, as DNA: TGTGCCAGCAGGTTACCACAGGGTCGGACTTTCTTT.

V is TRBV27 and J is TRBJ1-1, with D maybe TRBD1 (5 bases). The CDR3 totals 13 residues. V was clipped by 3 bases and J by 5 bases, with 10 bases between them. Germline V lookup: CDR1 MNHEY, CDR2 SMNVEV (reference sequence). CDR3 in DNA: TGTGCCAGCAGTTTCTGGGGGGGAACTGAAGCTTTCTTT. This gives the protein CASSFWGGTEAFF.

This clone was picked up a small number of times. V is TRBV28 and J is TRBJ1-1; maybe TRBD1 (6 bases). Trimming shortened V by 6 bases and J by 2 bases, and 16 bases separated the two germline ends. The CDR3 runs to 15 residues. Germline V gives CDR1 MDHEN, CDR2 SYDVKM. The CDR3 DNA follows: TGTGCCAGCAGGGCAGCAGGGGCACCAAACACTGAAGCTTTCTTT. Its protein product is CASRAAGAPNTEAFF.

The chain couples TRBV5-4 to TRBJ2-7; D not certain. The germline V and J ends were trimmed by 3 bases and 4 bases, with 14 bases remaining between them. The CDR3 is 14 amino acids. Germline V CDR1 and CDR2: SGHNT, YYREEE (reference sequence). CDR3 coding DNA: TGTGCCAGCAGCTCTCTTAACAGTGCATACGAGCAGTACTTC. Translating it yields CASSSLNSAYEQYF.

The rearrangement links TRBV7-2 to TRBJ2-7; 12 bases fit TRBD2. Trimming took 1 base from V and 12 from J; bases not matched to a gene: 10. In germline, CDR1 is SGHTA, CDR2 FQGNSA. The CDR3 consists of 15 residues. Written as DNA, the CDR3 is TGTGCCAGCAGCTTAGATCTGGCTAGCGGGAGGGGTTTGTACTTC. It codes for CASSLDLASGRGLYF.

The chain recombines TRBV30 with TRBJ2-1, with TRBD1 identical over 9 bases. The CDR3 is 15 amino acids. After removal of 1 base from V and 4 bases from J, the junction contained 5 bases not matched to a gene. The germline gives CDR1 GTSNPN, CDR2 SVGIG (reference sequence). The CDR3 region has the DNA TGTGCCTGGAGTGGAACAGGGGGCTGGTACAATGAGCAGTTCTTC. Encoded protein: CAWSGTGGWYNEQFF.

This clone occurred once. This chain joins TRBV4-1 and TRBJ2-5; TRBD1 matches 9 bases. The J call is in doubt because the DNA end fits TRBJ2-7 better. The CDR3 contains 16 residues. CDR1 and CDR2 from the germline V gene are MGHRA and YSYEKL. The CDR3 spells CASSQDFWDRVYEQYF. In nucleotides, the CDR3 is TGCGCCAGCAGCCAAGATTTTTGGGACAGGGTCTACGAGCAGTACTTC.

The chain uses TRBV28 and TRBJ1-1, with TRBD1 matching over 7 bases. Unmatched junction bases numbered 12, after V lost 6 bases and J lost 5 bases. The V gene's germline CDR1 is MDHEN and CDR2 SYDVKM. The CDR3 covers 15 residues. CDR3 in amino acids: CASRATGAFGTEAFF. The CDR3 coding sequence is TGTGCCAGCAGGGCCACAGGGGCATTTGGAACTGAAGCTTTCTTT.

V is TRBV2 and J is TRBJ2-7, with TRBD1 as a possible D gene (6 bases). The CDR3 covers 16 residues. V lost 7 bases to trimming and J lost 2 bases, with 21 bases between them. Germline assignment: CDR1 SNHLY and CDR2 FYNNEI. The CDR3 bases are TGTGCCAGCAATGACTACGCGTTAGGGACAACCTACGAGCAGTACTTC. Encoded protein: CASNDYALGTTYEQYF. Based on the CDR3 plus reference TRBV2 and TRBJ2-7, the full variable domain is EPEVTQTPSHQVTQMGQEVILRCVPISNHLYFYWYRQILGQKVEFLVSFYNNEISEKSEIFDDQFSVERPDGSNFTLKIRSTKLEDSAMYFCASNDYALGTTYEQYFGPGTRLTVT.

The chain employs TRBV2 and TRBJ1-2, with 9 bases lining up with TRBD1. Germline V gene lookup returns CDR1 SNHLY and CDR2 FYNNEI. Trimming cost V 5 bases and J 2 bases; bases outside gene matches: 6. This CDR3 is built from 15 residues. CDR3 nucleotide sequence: TGTGCCAGCAGTTTCTCCGGGACAGGGAACTATGGCTACACCTTC. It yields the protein CASSFSGTGNYGYTF.

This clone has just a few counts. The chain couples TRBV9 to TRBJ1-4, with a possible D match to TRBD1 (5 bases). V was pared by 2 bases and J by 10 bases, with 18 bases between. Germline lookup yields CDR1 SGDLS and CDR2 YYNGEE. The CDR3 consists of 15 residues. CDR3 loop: CASSVGLPGTGKLFF. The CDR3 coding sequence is TGTGCCAGCAGCGTGGGACTCCCGGGCACGGGAAAACTGTTTTTT.

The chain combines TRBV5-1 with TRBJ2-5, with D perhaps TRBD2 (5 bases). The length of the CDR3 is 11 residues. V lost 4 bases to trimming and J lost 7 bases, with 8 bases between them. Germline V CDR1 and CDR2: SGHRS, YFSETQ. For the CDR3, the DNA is TGCGCCAGCAGCCCCGGAGGGACCCAGTACTTC. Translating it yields CASSPGGTQYF.

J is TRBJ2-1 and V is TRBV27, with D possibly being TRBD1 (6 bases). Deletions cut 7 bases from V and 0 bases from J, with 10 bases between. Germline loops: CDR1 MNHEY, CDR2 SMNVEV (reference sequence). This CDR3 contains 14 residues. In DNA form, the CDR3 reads TGTGCCAGCACCAGGGGTGGCTCCTACAATGAGCAGTTCTTC. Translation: CASTRGGSYNEQFF.

This CDR3 is CAWSVLLQGREQYF. CDR3 nucleotide sequence: TGTGCCTGGAGTGTACTATTACAGGGTCGAGAGCAGTACTTC. The V gene is TRBV30, the J gene TRBJ2-7; D perhaps matches TRBD1 (6 bases). Germline V CDR1 and CDR2: GTSNPN, SVGIG (reference sequence). The CDR3 spans 14 residues. Deletions cut 0 bases from V and 7 bases from J, with 16 bases between.

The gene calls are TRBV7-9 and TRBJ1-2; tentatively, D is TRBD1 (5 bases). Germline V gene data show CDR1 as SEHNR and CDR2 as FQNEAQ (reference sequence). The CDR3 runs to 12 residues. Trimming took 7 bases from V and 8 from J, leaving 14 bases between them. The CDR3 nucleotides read TGTGCCAGCACCCTTGGGGCCGGCGGCTACACCTTC. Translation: CASTLGAGGYTF.